This TCR beta chain was found in a study of CD8 T cells in ankylosing spondylitis (dated by TCRdb to between 2016 and 2019). Notes on the research overall: The study profiled T cell receptor beta repertoires in healthy donors and ankylosing spondylitis patients to find disease-linked TCR variants. The full study cohort was made up of about 24 ankylosing spondylitis patients and 108 healthy donors. Peripheral blood was sampled, and synovial fluid was additionally collected from ankylosing spondylitis patients. What the work shows at the level of the full study, not this receptor alone: Blood from ankylosing spondylitis patients appeared to be characterized by a TCR beta motif made up of several highly homologous amino acid variants. The disease-linked clones were reported to be significantly enriched in matched synovial fluid samples from ankylosing spondylitis patients. In peripheral blood, the disease-linked clones were found at relatively low frequencies and had a CD8+ phenotype. Some motif variants had previously been reported in the synovial fluid and blood of reactive arthritis patients, which suggests shared mechanisms of disease initiation.

V is cut back by 0 bases and J by 9 bases, with 5 bases in the junction unmatched. The CDR3 numbers 15 residues from cysteine through phenylalanine. Only the CDR3 part of the read is kept: 45 bases, read in frame from the first base. CDR1 and CDR2 were assigned from the germline V gene as MDHEN and SYDVKM. This clonotype appeared a few times. No cognate antigen has been identified for it. Base qualities are not recorded, but no much larger clone differs from it by a single base. Sequencing used an Illumina HiSeq 2500. Quantitative 5'-RACE with molecular barcodes was used to prepare TCR beta libraries. The authors processed their data as follows. Disease-linked TCR variants were identified with a new computational method built on a probabilistic model of VDJ rearrangement. TCRdb ran its own pipeline on the public reads, namely fastp trimming at Q25 and MiXCR clone calling, and kept in-frame beta chains. CDR3 protein sequences are deduplicated, and each keeps its most common genes and DNA. These V and J calls derive from TCRdb rather than the authors' analysis. The sample table records about 440,000 distinct CDR3 sequences; 15% to 20% of these occur just once. Jointly, the top ten make up over 1% of the sample.

The TCR sequence derives from a male donor with ankylosing spondylitis. Sequencing input: blood, either unsorted or a sorted T cell fraction (not recorded which). This receptor chain uses TRBV28 and TRBJ1-6; 7 middle bases align to TRBD1. The nucleotide sequence is given as TGTGCCAGCAGTTTATGGGGACAGTTTAGTTCACCCCTCCACTTT. Its product reads: CASSLWGQFSSPLHF.